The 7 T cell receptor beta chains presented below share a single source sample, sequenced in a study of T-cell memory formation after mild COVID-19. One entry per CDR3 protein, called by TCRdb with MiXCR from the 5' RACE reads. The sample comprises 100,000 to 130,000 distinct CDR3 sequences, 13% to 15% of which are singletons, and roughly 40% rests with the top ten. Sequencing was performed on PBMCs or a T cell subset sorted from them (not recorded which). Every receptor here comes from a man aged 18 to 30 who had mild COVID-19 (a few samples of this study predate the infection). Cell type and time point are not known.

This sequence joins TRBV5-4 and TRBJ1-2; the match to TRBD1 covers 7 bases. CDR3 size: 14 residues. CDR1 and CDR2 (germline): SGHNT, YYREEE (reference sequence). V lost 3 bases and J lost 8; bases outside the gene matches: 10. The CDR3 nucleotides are TGTGCCAGCAGCTCAACAGGGGCGTTAATGGGCTACACCTTC. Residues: CASSSTGALMGYTF.

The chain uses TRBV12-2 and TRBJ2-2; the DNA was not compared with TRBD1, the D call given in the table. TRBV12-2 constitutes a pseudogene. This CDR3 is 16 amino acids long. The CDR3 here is CASLLPRTGNTGELFF. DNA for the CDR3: TGTGCAAGTCTCCTCCCCCGGACAGGGAACACCGGGGAGCTGTTTTTT.

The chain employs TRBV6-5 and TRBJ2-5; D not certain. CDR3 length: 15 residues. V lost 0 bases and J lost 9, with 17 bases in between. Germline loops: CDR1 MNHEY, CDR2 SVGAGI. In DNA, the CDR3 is TGTGCCAGCAGTTACTCGAGAGCAGGAGCCAAGGCCCAGTACTTC. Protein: CASSYSRAGAKAQYF.

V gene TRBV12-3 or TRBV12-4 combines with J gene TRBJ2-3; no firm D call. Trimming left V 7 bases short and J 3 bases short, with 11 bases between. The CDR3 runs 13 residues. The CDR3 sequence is CASTHPLTDTQYF. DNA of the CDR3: TGTGCCAGCACCCACCCACTTACAGATACGCAGTATTTT.

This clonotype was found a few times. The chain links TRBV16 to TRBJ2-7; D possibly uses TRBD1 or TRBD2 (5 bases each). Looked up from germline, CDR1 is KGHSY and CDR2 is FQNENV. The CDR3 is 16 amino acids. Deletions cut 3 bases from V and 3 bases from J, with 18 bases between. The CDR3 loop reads CASSQSSGTGFYEQYF. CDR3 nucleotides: TGTGCCAGCAGCCAGTCTTCCGGGACCGGTTTCTACGAGCAGTACTTC.

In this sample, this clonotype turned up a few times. CDR3 coding DNA: TGCGCCAGCAGCGAACGGCCGGGTGGAGGTGAGCAGTACTTC. Its translation is CASSERPGGGEQYF. This sequence joins TRBV4-1 and TRBJ2-7, with TRBD2 as a possible D gene (5 bases). Trimming removed 5 bases from V and 7 bases from J, with 18 bases in between. The CDR3 runs 14 residues. Germline V gives CDR1 MGHRA, CDR2 YSYEKL.

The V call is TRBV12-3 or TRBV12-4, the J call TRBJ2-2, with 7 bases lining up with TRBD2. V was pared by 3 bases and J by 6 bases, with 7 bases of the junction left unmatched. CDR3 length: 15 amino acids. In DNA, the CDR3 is TGTGCCAGCAGTTTCTCGGGAGGACGGGCCGGGGAGCTGTTTTTT. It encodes CASSFSGGRAGELFF.